This T cell receptor (beta chain) was recorded in a study of T cells in Graves' hyperthyroidism and ophthalmopathy. This clonotype was counted ten times or more. It was RNA transcripts that yielded the amplified TCR beta CDR3 regions. The HTBI set primed first-round TCR CDR3 RT-PCR. TCRdb independently ran MiXCR on the multiplex PCR reads; one entry per CDR3 protein. The data show about 620,000 distinct CDR3 sequences, around 16% seen once. Source material: blood. The source is a woman aged 30 to 39 with Graves' hyperthyroidism.

The CDR3 DNA is TGCGCCAGCAGCTTGGGGCTGAACACCGGGGAGCTGTTTTTT. Encoded protein: CASSLGLNTGELFF. The V gene is TRBV5-1, the J gene TRBJ2-2; the D is unclear. Germline V CDR1 and CDR2: SGHRS, YFSETQ. The CDR3 has 14 residues. Trimming shortened V by 0 bases and J by 1 base, and 4 bases separated the two germline ends.